These T cell receptor beta chains were read from a single sample in a study of blood T cell repertoires in COVID-19. Clones were read by immunoSEQ multiplex PCR, and TCRdb kept only the in-frame ones, dropping some. The sample lists 20,000 to 30,000 clones; about nine tenths were seen once. The sequencing input was peripheral blood. The receptors were gathered from a man in his 70s with acute or convalescent COVID-19. CDR3s include the opening cysteine and the closing phenylalanine or tryptophan. The order of the fields is D gene, clone size, V gene, J gene, CDR3 DNA, CDR3 protein. D genes are given only for firm matches. Only part of the rows carry a size: once, few, many, or a class if the clone is expanded.

d_gene: -; abundance: -; v_gene: TRBV21-1; j_gene: TRBJ2-7; CDR3nt: TGTGCCAGCAGCGACGTGGGCACTGTCAACGAGCAGTACTTC; CDR3aa: CASSDVGTVNEQYF
d_gene: -; abundance: -; v_gene: TRBV20-1; j_gene: TRBJ2-3; CDR3nt: TGCAGTGCTAGTACAGGGATCACTAGCACAGATACGCAGTATTTT; CDR3aa: CSASTGITSTDTQYF
d_gene: -; abundance: -; v_gene: TRBV5-1; j_gene: TRBJ2-2; CDR3nt: TGCGCCAGCAGCTTGGCTCGGGGAAGTAGCACCGGGGAGCTGTTTTTT; CDR3aa: CASSLARGSSTGELFF
d_gene: -; abundance: -; v_gene: TRBV28; j_gene: TRBJ2-7; CDR3nt: TGTGCCAGCAGTTTTAGGCAGGTGATCCCCTCCTACGAGCAGTACTTC; CDR3aa: CASSFRQVIPSYEQYF
d_gene: TRBD2; abundance: -; v_gene: TRBV5-1; j_gene: TRBJ2-2; CDR3nt: TGCGCCAGCAGCCTACTAGCGGGAGAAACCGGGGAGCTGTTTTTT; CDR3aa: CASSLLAGETGELFF
d_gene: TRBD2; abundance: once; v_gene: TRBV11-2; j_gene: TRBJ2-1; CDR3nt: TGTGCCAGCAGCTTGAAGATAGCGGGGCGGGGTTACAATGAGCAGTTCTTC; CDR3aa: CASSLKIAGRGYNEQFF
d_gene: TRBD1; abundance: -; v_gene: TRBV27; j_gene: TRBJ1-1; CDR3nt: TGTGCCAGCAGTAAACCCGGGACAGGAGCCCTAGGCACTGAAGCTTTCTTT; CDR3aa: CASSKPGTGALGTEAFF
d_gene: -; abundance: once; v_gene: TRBV28; j_gene: TRBJ2-2; CDR3nt: TGTGCCAGCTATTGGGGGCGGTCCGGGGAGCTGTTTTTT; CDR3aa: CASYWGRSGELFF
d_gene: TRBD1; abundance: -; v_gene: TRBV11-2; j_gene: TRBJ2-7; CDR3nt: TGTGCCAGCAGCCCAGGGACAGGGATCGGGGAGCAGTACTTC; CDR3aa: CASSPGTGIGEQYF
d_gene: TRBD2; abundance: -; v_gene: TRBV3-1/TRBV3-2; j_gene: TRBJ2-7; CDR3nt: TGTGCCAGCAGCCCGACTAGCGGGAGTATCGAGCAGTACTTC; CDR3aa: CASSPTSGSIEQYF
d_gene: TRBD2; abundance: -; v_gene: TRBV3-1/TRBV3-2; j_gene: TRBJ2-1; CDR3nt: TGTGCCAGCAGCCATATGGGACTAGCGGACAAATACAATGAGCAGTTCTTC; CDR3aa: CASSHMGLADKYNEQFF